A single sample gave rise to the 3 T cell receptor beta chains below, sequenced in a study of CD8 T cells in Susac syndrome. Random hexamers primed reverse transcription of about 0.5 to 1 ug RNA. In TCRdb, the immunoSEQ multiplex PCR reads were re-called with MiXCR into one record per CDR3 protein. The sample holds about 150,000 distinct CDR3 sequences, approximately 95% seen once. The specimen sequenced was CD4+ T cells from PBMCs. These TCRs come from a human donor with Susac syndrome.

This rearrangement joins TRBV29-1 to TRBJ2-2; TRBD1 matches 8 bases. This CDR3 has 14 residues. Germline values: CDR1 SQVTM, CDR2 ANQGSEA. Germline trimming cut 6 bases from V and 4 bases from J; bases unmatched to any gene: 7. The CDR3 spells CSVRQGLATGELFF. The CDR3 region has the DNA TGCAGCGTGAGACAGGGGTTGGCCACCGGGGAGCTGTTTTTT.

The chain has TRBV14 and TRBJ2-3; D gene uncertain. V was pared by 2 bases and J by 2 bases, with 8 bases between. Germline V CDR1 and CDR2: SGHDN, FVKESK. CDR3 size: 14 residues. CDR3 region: CASSQLTFTDTQYF. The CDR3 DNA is TGTGCCAGCAGCCAACTAACCTTCACAGATACGCAGTATTTT.

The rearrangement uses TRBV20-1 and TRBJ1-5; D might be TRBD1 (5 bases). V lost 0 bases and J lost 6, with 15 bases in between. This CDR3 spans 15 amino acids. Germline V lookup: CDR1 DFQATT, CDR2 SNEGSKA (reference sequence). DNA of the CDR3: TGCAGTGCTAGAGAGGGCGGGACGGGTCTTCAGCCCCAGCATTTT. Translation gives CSAREGGTGLQPQHF.